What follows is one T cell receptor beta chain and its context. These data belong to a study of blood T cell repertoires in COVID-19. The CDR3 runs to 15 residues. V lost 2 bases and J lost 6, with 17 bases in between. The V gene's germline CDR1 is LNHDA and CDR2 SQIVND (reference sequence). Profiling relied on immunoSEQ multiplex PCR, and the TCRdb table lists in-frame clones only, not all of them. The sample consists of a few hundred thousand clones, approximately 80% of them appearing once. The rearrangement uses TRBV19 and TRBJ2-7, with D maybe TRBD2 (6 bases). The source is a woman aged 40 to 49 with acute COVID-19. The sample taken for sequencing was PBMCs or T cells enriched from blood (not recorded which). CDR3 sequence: CASSINGGVQVEQYF. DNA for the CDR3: TGTGCCAGTAGTATAAACGGGGGAGTACAAGTCGAGCAGTACTTC.